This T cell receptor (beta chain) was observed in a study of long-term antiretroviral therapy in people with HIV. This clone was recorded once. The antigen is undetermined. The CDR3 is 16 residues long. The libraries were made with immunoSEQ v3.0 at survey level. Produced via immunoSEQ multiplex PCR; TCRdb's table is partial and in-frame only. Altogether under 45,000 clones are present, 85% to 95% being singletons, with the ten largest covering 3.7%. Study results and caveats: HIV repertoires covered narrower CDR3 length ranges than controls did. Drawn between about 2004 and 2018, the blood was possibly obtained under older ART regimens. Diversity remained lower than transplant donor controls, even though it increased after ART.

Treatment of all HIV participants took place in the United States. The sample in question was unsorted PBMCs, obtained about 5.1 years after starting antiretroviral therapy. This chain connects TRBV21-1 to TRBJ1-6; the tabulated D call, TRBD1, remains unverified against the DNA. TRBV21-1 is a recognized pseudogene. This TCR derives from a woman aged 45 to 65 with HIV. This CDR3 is CASSNGHRSHNSPLHF. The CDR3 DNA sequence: TGTGCCAGCAGCAATGGTCACAGATCTCATAATTCACCCCTCCACTTT.